This TCR beta chain was sequenced during a study of CD8+ T cells in alopecia areata. Whole-study context: Those patients who were treated received oral tofacitinib, which was given at 5 to 10 mg twice daily for moderate-to-severe alopecia areata.

Treatment defined: oral pan-JAK inhibitor, 5-10 mg twice daily. General study findings and limits: Expanded CD8+ clones among the top 100, as well as scalp clonality, were significantly decreased by tofacitinib.

Per germline, CDR1 GTSNPN and CDR2 SVGIG (reference sequence). The germline V and J ends were trimmed by 2 bases and 7 bases, with 11 bases remaining between them. The CDR3 is 12 residues long. Isolated RNA was reverse transcribed into cDNA used as the sequencing template. Measured with immunoSEQ multiplex PCR; TCRdb has only the in-frame clones, and not every one. Among 120,000 or so clones, about 59% were seen once, and the ten largest hold 4.5% to 6%. Remarks on this clone: The antigen is undetermined.

The material sequenced was CD4+ T cells sorted from blood, taken at week 4, from a patient treated with tofacitinib. The genes are TRBV30 and TRBJ1-1; D is possibly TRBD1 (6 bases). This clonotype was sampled from a human donor with alopecia areata. CDR3 in amino acids: CAWSRGASEAFF. The CDR3 nucleotides are TGTGCCTGGAGTCGGGGGGCTAGTGAAGCTTTCTTT.